The source of this T cell receptor beta chain is a study of regulatory T cells in long-lasting Graves disease. Between the trimmed V and J ends, which lost 2 bases and 2 bases, there was a span of 11 bases. Germline V gives CDR1 SGHTA, CDR2 FQGTGA. The CDR3 length is 15 residues. Libraries of TCR beta came from iRepertoire HTBI primers plus Arm-PCR of CDR3 regions. Each CDR3 protein is one row after TCRdb ran MiXCR on the multiplex PCR reads. The sample carries roughly 320,000 distinct CDR3 sequences, over 15% recorded once. Time point reported: newly diagnosed GD, antithyroid drugs for less than 3 months. Making the TCR library involved RNA that had been extracted from PBMCs. A further study also used this sample, focusing on T cells in Graves' hyperthyroidism and ophthalmopathy.

The material sequenced was peripheral blood mononuclear cells (PBMCs), taken at new diagnosis, from a patient treated with antithyroid drugs. The clonotype was recovered from a man in his forties with Graves disease. The chain carries TRBV7-3 and TRBJ2-3, with D perhaps assigned TRBD1 or TRBD2 (6 bases each). CDR3 coding DNA: TGTGCCAGCAGCTTAGTCGGGGGCTACACAGATACGCAGTATTTT. It is translated as CASSLVGGYTDTQYF. Drawing the rest from reference TRBV7-3 and TRBJ2-3, the complete variable domain is GAGVSQTPSNKVTEKGKYVELRCDPISGHTALYWYRQSLGQGPEFLIYFQGTGAADDSGLPNDRFFAVRPEGSVSTLKIQRTERGDSAVYLCASSLVGGYTDTQYFGPGTRLTVL.